The clone carrying this TCR beta chain has a handful of counts. Its antigen is currently unknown. The PCR employed 60 Vbeta primers together with 13 Jbeta primers. Sequencing was performed with immunoSEQ multiplex PCR; in TCRdb, only in-frame clones are kept and a portion is missing. The profile covers about 110,000 clones, with about 13% appearing a single time and roughly 16% taken by the ten largest. This sample was taken from a study of cytomegalovirus exposure and HLA in healthy donors. General observations from the study: Presence/absence comparisons presumed near-even sequencing depth among donors. Exclusion applied to some V segments, including TRBV6-2 and TRBV6-3, as they were indistinguishable. Both high specificity and high sensitivity reportedly marked the classifier's diagnosis of cytomegalovirus status. The CMV antigen specificity of a few CMV-associated chains was confirmed through in vitro analysis.

V gave up 7 bases and J gave up 3 bases, with 14 bases separating them. This CDR3 spans 13 amino acids. Germline assignment: CDR1 SGHNT and CDR2 YYREEE (reference sequence). The sequence derives from a man in his forties in good health and CMV-seropositive. Material for sequencing was PBMCs. The V call is TRBV5-4, the J call TRBJ2-7; no reliable D call. The CDR3 region is CASHPSPGYEQYF. The CDR3 DNA reads as TGTGCCAGCCATCCCAGCCCAGGCTACGAGCAGTACTTC.